The 21 T cell receptor beta chains reported below all come from one sample, sequenced in a study of T cell repertoires in cytomegalovirus infection. These receptors' targets are unknown. TCRdb analysed the reads with MiXCR anew, one entry per CDR3 protein. Among 600,000 to 700,000 distinct CDR3 sequences, around 35% were seen once, and the ten largest hold about 20%. The sample consisted of cultured PBMCs, taken from culture after CMV antigen stimulation. The receptors here all came from a human donor in good health (CMV status not recorded). Some clones in this sample may be carry-over from other donors' samples.

This clonotype was seen more than once but under ten times. The DNA of the CDR3 is TGTGCCAGCAGCCCATGGCGAGGGGATACGCAGTATTTT. This sequence encodes CASSPWRGDTQYF. The chain links TRBV7-2 to TRBJ2-3; D may be TRBD2 (5 bases). CDR1 is SGHTA, CDR2 FQGNSA, per germline. The CDR3 runs 13 residues. Between the trimmed V and J ends, which lost 5 bases and 6 bases, there was a span of 12 bases.

There are a few counts of this clonotype. The chain has TRBV7-2 and TRBJ2-3; 8 bases are shared with TRBD2. After removal of 8 bases from V and 2 bases from J, the junction contained 12 bases not matched to a gene. The CDR3 has 16 residues. Germline CDR1 and CDR2: SGHTA and FQGNSA. As DNA, the CDR3 is TGTGCCAGCCAACAGTCCCCTAGCGGGTACACAGATACGCAGTATTTT. Translated: CASQQSPSGYTDTQYF.

The rearrangement uses TRBV4-2 and TRBJ1-1; D is possibly TRBD1 (5 bases). This CDR3 contains 14 residues. Germline V gene lookup returns CDR1 LGHNA and CDR2 YNFKEQ. Deletions cut 3 bases from V and 1 base from J, with 9 bases between. The CDR3: CASSHVRGNTEAFF. The CDR3 DNA follows: TGTGCCAGCAGCCATGTAAGGGGGAACACTGAAGCTTTCTTT.

J is TRBJ2-3 and V is TRBV18, with 11 positions matching TRBD2. V lost 0 bases to trimming and J lost 4 bases; unmatched junction nucleotides: 6. This CDR3 is 17 amino acids long. Germline CDR1 KGHSH, CDR2 LQKENI. The CDR3 bases are TGTGCCAGCTCACCACCGGGGCTAGCGGGAGGCCCAGATACGCAGTATTTT. It is translated as CASSPPGLAGGPDTQYF.

The chain uses TRBV2 and TRBJ1-2; 7 nucleotides agree with TRBD1. The junction had 7 bases not matched to a gene; V was cut back by 2 bases and J by 4 bases. The CDR3 covers 15 residues. CDR1 and CDR2 (germline): SNHLY, FYNNEI. The CDR3 spells CASSENRDRLYGYTF. In DNA, the CDR3 is TGTGCCAGCAGTGAAAACCGGGACAGACTCTATGGCTACACCTTC.

This clonotype has just one count. The genes are TRBV5-1 and TRBJ2-3; 16 positions agree with TRBD2. This CDR3 is built from 16 residues. J gave up 6 bases and V 4 bases, and 5 bases lay outside the gene matches. Per germline, CDR1 SGHRS and CDR2 YFSETQ. CDR3 bases: TGCGCCAGCAGCACAGGGACTAGCGGGGGGGCGGATACGCAGTATTTT. This translates into CASSTGTSGGADTQYF.

The chain is built from TRBV5-5 and TRBJ1-2; the D is unclear. Germline assignment: CDR1 SGHKS and CDR2 YYEKEE (reference sequence). The CDR3 contains 12 residues. The V end was cut by 7 bases, the J end by 7 bases, with 14 bases between. CDR3 loop: CASPRPGGGYTF. CDR3 DNA sequence: TGTGCCAGCCCCCGACCCGGCGGTGGCTACACCTTC.

The J gene is TRBJ2-3, the V gene TRBV20-1; D ambiguous. V gave up 0 bases and J gave up 0 bases, with 7 bases separating them. Germline assignment: CDR1 DFQATT and CDR2 SNEGSKA (reference sequence). There are 14 residues in the CDR3. The CDR3 nucleotides are TGCAGTGCTAGAGAAAAACCAAGCACAGATACGCAGTATTTT. Translation gives CSAREKPSTDTQYF.

This rearrangement joins TRBV5-1 to TRBJ1-1; D is unclear. CDR1 SGHRS and CDR2 YFSETQ come from the germline V gene. V was pared by 7 bases and J by 4 bases, with 14 bases between. The length of the CDR3 is 13 residues. CDR3 in DNA: TGCGCCAGCGCCGCGGCGGAGGGCACTGAAGCTTTCTTT. Protein sequence: CASAAAEGTEAFF. The variable domain in full, with the rest retrieved from reference TRBV5-1 and TRBJ1-1, is KAGVTQTPRYLIKTRGQQVTLSCSPISGHRSVSWYQQTPGQGLQFLFEYFSETQRNKGNFPGRFSGRQFSNSRSEMNVSTLELGDSALYLCASAAAEGTEAFFGQGTRLTVV.

This rearrangement joins TRBV18 to TRBJ2-7; D remains ambiguous. Trimming removed 2 bases from V and 3 bases from J, with 8 bases in between. Germline loops: CDR1 KGHSH, CDR2 LQKENI. The CDR3 runs 13 residues. The CDR3 reads CASSPYDNYEQYF. CDR3 DNA: TGTGCCAGCTCACCATACGACAACTACGAGCAGTACTTC.

The chain carries TRBV7-2 and TRBJ2-2; D tentatively fits TRBD1 or TRBD2 (6 bases each). Germline V gives CDR1 SGHTA, CDR2 FQGNSA. Trimming stripped 2 bases from V and 3 bases from J, with 25 bases between. The CDR3 runs to 20 residues. CDR3 residues: CASSLLGTGSAWGDTGELFF. The CDR3, as DNA: TGTGCCAGCAGCTTATTGGGAACAGGGTCGGCTTGGGGGGACACCGGGGAGCTGTTTTTT.

Only a few counts were recorded for this clonotype. The chain joins TRBV5-5 to TRBJ1-2, with 7 bases identical to TRBD1. Germline loops: CDR1 SGHKS, CDR2 YYEKEE (reference sequence). CDR3 size: 16 residues. J gave up 4 bases and V 0 bases, and 9 bases lay outside the gene matches. The CDR3 loop reads CASSLGTGPRGYGYTF. DNA for the CDR3: TGTGCCAGCAGCTTGGGGACAGGACCGCGGGGCTATGGCTACACCTTC. Variable domain in full (rest from reference TRBV5-5 and TRBJ1-2): DAGVTQSPTHLIKTRGQQVTLRCSPISGHKSVSWYQQVLGQGPQFIFQYYEKEERGRGNFPDRFSARQFPNYSSELNVNALLLGDSALYLCASSLGTGPRGYGYTFGSGTRLTVV.

The rearrangement joins TRBV28 to TRBJ2-1; possible D gene TRBD1, 6 bases. Between the trimmed V and J ends, which lost 6 bases and 5 bases, there was a span of 17 bases. Germline V gene lookup returns CDR1 MDHEN and CDR2 SYDVKM. This CDR3 comprises 15 residues. CDR3 in amino acids: CASSPGTSLNNEQFF. In DNA form, the CDR3 reads TGTGCCAGCAGCCCCGGGACAAGCCTTAACAATGAGCAGTTCTTC.

This clonotype appeared a few times. CDR3 sequence: CASSFPGRSTEAFF. In nucleotides, the CDR3 is TGTGCCAGCAGTTTCCCCGGTAGGAGTACTGAAGCTTTCTTT. V usage is TRBV28 and J usage is TRBJ1-1; D gene unclear. V lost 3 bases to trimming and J lost 5 bases, with 13 bases between them. CDR3 length: 14 amino acids. Germline CDR1 and CDR2: MDHEN and SYDVKM.

The chain joins TRBV6-5 to TRBJ2-2; 10 nucleotides align to TRBD2. The length of the CDR3 is 17 residues. Germline V gene lookup returns CDR1 MNHEY and CDR2 SVGAGI. The trim removed 3 bases at V and 0 bases at J, leaving 4 bases unmatched. CDR3 bases: TGTGCCAGCAGTTATGGGACTAGCGCTTCGAACACCGGGGAGCTGTTTTTT. As protein: CASSYGTSASNTGELFF.

This clonotype appeared a few times. The chain combines TRBV28 with TRBJ2-1, with D perhaps TRBD1 or TRBD2 (6 bases each). V lost 3 bases and J lost 8, with 17 bases in between. Germline-derived CDR1 and CDR2 are MDHEN and SYDVKM. The CDR3 spans 15 residues. The CDR3 sequence is CASSFSGGRHYEQFF. CDR3 nucleotide sequence: TGTGCCAGCAGTTTCTCCGGGGGCAGGCACTATGAGCAGTTCTTC.

This chain uses TRBV7-2 with TRBJ1-1; 8 bases are shared with TRBD1. The germline gives CDR1 SGHTA, CDR2 FQGNSA. CDR3 length: 14 residues. J lost 4 bases, V lost 4 bases, and 5 bases had no gene match. The DNA for the CDR3 is TGTGCCAGCAGCTCAACAGGGGGGCGCACTGAAGCTTTCTTT. Its translation is CASSSTGGRTEAFF. Filled out from reference TRBV7-2 and TRBJ1-1, the complete variable domain reads GAGVSQSPSNKVTEKGKDVELRCDPISGHTALYWYRQSLGQGLEFLIYFQGNSAPDKSGLPSDRFSAERTGGSVSTLTIQRTQQEDSAVYLCASSSTGGRTEAFFGQGTRLTVV.

This chain connects TRBV24-1 to TRBJ2-5; TRBD1 matches 11 bases. The germline gives CDR1 KGHDR, CDR2 SFDVKD. J gave up 5 bases and V 4 bases, and 14 bases lay outside the gene matches. This CDR3 region has 18 residues. Here the CDR3 reads CATSDPSPGQGAGETQYF. The CDR3 bases are TGTGCCACCAGTGACCCCAGCCCCGGACAGGGGGCTGGGGAGACCCAGTACTTC.

This clonotype was counted a few times. The rearrangement links TRBV6-2 or TRBV6-3 to TRBJ2-7; TRBD1 might be the D (5 bases). V shed 2 bases and J shed 7 bases, with 6 bases lying between them. The CDR3 is 11 amino acids. Germline V gene lookup returns CDR1 MNHEY and CDR2 SVGEGT. DNA for the CDR3: TGTGCCAGCAGTTACCAGGGAGAGCAGTACTTC. The encoded protein is CASSYQGEQYF.

This clonotype came up once. The chain carries TRBV10-3 and TRBJ1-2; D is possibly TRBD1 (6 bases). The V gene lost 3 bases and the J gene lost 5 bases, with 13 bases spanning the gap. CDR1 is ENHRY, CDR2 SYGVKD, per germline. The length of the CDR3 is 14 residues. The CDR3 reads CAISEADRGYGYTF. Here the CDR3 DNA reads TGTGCCATCAGTGAAGCGGACAGAGGGTATGGCTACACCTTC.

J is TRBJ2-5 and V is TRBV5-6, with 8 positions matching TRBD2. The CDR3 runs to 15 residues. V lost 0 bases to trimming and J lost 6 bases; unmatched junction nucleotides: 7. Per the germline V gene, CDR1 is SGHDT and CDR2 is YYEEEE. The CDR3 DNA reads TGTGCCAGCAGCTTGGGAGCGGGAGTTCGAAAGACCCAGTACTTC. Residues: CASSLGAGVRKTQYF.